A selection of T cell receptor beta chains follows, all from one sample in a study of blood T cell repertoires in COVID-19. The repertoire was sequenced with immunoSEQ multiplex PCR; TCRdb's copy has only in-frame clones and lacks some. The table includes about 300,000 clones, about 83% detected once. Source material: peripheral blood. The receptors were gathered from a woman in her forties or fifties with acute or convalescent COVID-19. Both conserved end residues are trimmed from each CDR3. Fields, in order: V gene, CDR3 protein.

TRBV12-5 ASGSWETGNNEQF
TRBV6-2/TRBV6-3 ASSYSTPRDTQY
TRBV18 ASSPTGDTEAF
TRBV24-1 ATSGAGAASPQF
TRBV9 ASSSTLTGSDEAF
TRBV19 ASSLRPTGWGTGELF
TRBV14 ASSQDQGRTEAF
TRBV2 ASRTGTSGTDTQY
TRBV7-9 ASSLGQVQGYT
TRBV5-1 ASSLGWTGNYGYT
TRBV14 ASSQWGRGTNTEAF
TRBV7-8 ASSRGTSGKETQY
TRBV30 AWSAGAGGTEAF
TRBV7-9 ASSLATYLSYEQY
TRBV2 ASSAGGGSNQPQH
TRBV7-6 ASSLEQPLMNTEAF
TRBV6-5 ASSTEGGYSPLH
TRBV2 ASRQGAQGTGELF
TRBV9 ASSVDSPYDEQF
TRBV29-1 SVEAQDRYGYT
TRBV18 ASSPSGPGIPYGYT
TRBV6-4 ASSDQSQAF
TRBV2 ASSAVTGTEAF
TRBV18 ASSKSEGASNSPLH
TRBV7-2 ASSSGANTEAF
TRBV7-6 ASSLTRLGTGTYEQY
TRBV3-1/TRBV3-2 ASSQGLGTVLAKNIQY